Listed below are T cell receptor beta chains from one sample, sequenced in a study of Ad26.COV2.S vaccination and SARS-CoV-2 variants. The assay was immunoSEQ multiplex PCR, and TCRdb's table has in-frame clones only and misses some. The sample has about 350,000 clones; roughly 84% are singletons. The sample in question was peripheral blood, obtained in a trial of Ad26.COV2.S vaccine versus placebo. These receptors were collected from a person between 18 and 65 years old who received the Ad26.COV2.S COVID-19 vaccine or a placebo. The CDR3 runs from the conserved cysteine through the conserved F or W. A D gene is named only where the DNA matches it firmly. Clone size, where shown, is once, few, many, or a class for clones that have expanded.

V	D	length	size	J	DNA	CDR3
TRBV25-1	.	14	few	TRBJ2-2	TGTGCCAGCAGCACAGGGCGGGACACCGGGGAGCTGTTTTTT	CASSTGRDTGELFF
TRBV7-2	TRBD2	14	.	TRBJ2-2	TGTGCCACCGGGGTGGCTAGCGGCACCGGGGAGCTGTTTTTT	CATGVASGTGELFF
TRBV30	.	16	.	TRBJ2-6	TGTGCCTGGAATCGGATCATTAGCTCTGGGGCCAACGTCCTGACTTTC	CAWNRIISSGANVLTF
TRBV27	.	13	once	TRBJ1-5	TGTGCCAGCAGTTTATCGGGGGGTCAGCCCCAGCATTTT	CASSLSGGQPQHF
TRBV30	.	14	.	TRBJ2-2	TGTGCCTGGAGTGGAGACATAAACACCGGGGAGCTGTTTTTT	CAWSGDINTGELFF
TRBV7-3	TRBD1	13	few	TRBJ1-1	TGTGCCAGCAGAACAGGGGCAAACACTGAAGCTTTCTTT	CASRTGANTEAFF
TRBV9	.	16	.	TRBJ2-1	TGTGCCAGCAGCGTAGGGAGGGGGCGGGGCTACAATGAGCAGTTCTTC	CASSVGRGRGYNEQFF
TRBV15	.	16	.	TRBJ2-3	TGTGCCACCAGCAGAGAAATCGGGGGGCAGTCAGATACGCAGTATTTT	CATSREIGGQSDTQYF
TRBV7-3	.	14	.	TRBJ2-2	TGTGCCAGCAGCTACGACTCAGACACCGGGGAGCTGTTTTTT	CASSYDSDTGELFF
TRBV21-1	.	13	.	TRBJ1-1	TGTGCCAGCAGCCTTCGCCCCCTGGTGGGAGCTTTCTTT	CASSLRPLVGAFF
TRBV7-8	.	13	.	TRBJ2-5	TGTGCCAGCAGCGGGCCTAGGGGAGAGACCCAGTACTTC	CASSGPRGETQYF
TRBV19	TRBD2	13	.	TRBJ2-5	TGTGCCAGTAGTATAGGGGTAGGAGCGGGGGAGCACTTC	CASSIGVGAGEHF
TRBV27	.	14	.	TRBJ2-1	TGTGCCACCCGACGCGAGGGGGGGCCCAGAGAGCAGTTCTTC	CATRREGGPREQFF